A single sample gave rise to the 17 T cell receptor beta chains below, sequenced in a study of OX40 agonist ivuxolimab in advanced cancers. The method was immunoSEQ multiplex PCR; TCRdb's version includes in-frame clones alone and lacks a portion of them. The sample holds tens of thousands of clones; about 88% are singletons and the top ten take about 17%. Sequencing was performed on CD4+ or CD8+ T cells sorted from blood, taken in a trial of the OX40 agonist ivuxolimab. The receptors come from an adult with an advanced solid tumor such as melanoma, head and neck, liver or kidney cancer.

CDR3 residues: CASSIGGLATQYF. In nucleotides, the CDR3 is TGTGCCAGTAGTATAGGAGGACTAGCGACGCAGTATTTT. The chain joins TRBV19 to TRBJ2-3, with 9 positions matching TRBD2. The germline gives CDR1 LNHDA, CDR2 SQIVND (reference sequence). The J segment lost 9 bases and the V segment lost 1 base, leaving 2 bases of the junction unmatched. This CDR3 has 13 residues.

The chain couples TRBV5-4 to TRBJ1-2, with 8 bases that match TRBD1. Losses at the gene ends were 3 bases for V and 6 bases for J; bases not matched to a gene: 10. Germline V gene data show CDR1 as SGHNT and CDR2 as YYREEE (reference sequence). The CDR3 runs 15 residues. CDR3 DNA: TGTGCCAGCAGCTATGGGACAGGAGTCGGAGATGGCTACACCTTC. Translated: CASSYGTGVGDGYTF.

This chain connects TRBV5-1 to TRBJ1-2; possibly TRBD1 for D (5 bases). Germline V gene sequence: CDR1 SGHRS, CDR2 YFSETQ. The germline V and J ends were trimmed by 0 bases and 6 bases, with 15 bases remaining between them. The CDR3 loop spans 15 amino acids. CDR3 protein: CASSLANRGENGYTF. DNA of the CDR3: TGCGCCAGCAGCTTGGCCAATCGGGGGGAAAATGGCTACACCTTC.

The V gene is TRBV27, the J gene TRBJ2-7, with a tentative D call TRBD1 (5 bases). The germline CDR1 and CDR2 sequences are MNHEY and SMNVEV (reference sequence). This CDR3 spans 14 amino acids. The V end was cut by 3 bases, the J end by 1 base, with 10 bases between. CDR3 sequence (DNA): TGTGCCAGCAGTTTTTTTCCAGGGTCCTACGAGCAGTACTTC. Amino acids: CASSFFPGSYEQYF.

The chain's CDR3 is CASSLGEGAIDTQYF. In DNA, the CDR3 is TGTGCCAGCAGCTTAGGCGAGGGGGCCATAGATACGCAGTATTTT. J is TRBJ2-3 and V is TRBV11-2, with TRBD1 identical over 7 bases. Germline V gene sequence: CDR1 SGHAT, CDR2 FQNNGV. V lost 1 base and J lost 5; bases outside the gene matches: 6. The CDR3 has 15 amino acids.

The chain joins TRBV6-1 to TRBJ2-7; D is unclear. The germline gives CDR1 MNHNS, CDR2 SASEGT. This CDR3 spans 16 amino acids. Trimming pared 4 bases from V and 0 bases from J, leaving 16 bases between. The CDR3 is CASSGLWWTSSYEQYF. The CDR3 bases are TGTGCCAGCAGTGGTCTGTGGTGGACGAGCTCCTACGAGCAGTACTTC.

This rearrangement joins TRBV9 to TRBJ2-2; TRBD2 aligns across 12 bases. The V segment lost 4 bases and the J segment 7 bases; nucleotides outside the gene matches: 14. This CDR3 has 18 residues. In germline, CDR1 is SGDLS, CDR2 YYNGEE. This CDR3 reads CASSKRLTSGRFGGELFF. The CDR3 DNA is TGTGCCAGCAGCAAACGCCTTACTAGCGGGAGGTTCGGCGGGGAGCTGTTTTTT. Supplemented by reference TRBV9 and TRBJ2-2, the full variable domain reads DSGVTQTPKHLITATGQRVTLRCSPRSGDLSVYWYQQSLDQGLQFLIQYYNGEERAKGNILERFSAQQFPDLHSELNLSSLELGDSALYFCASSKRLTSGRFGGELFFGEGSRLTVL.

This clone showed up just once. V and J are TRBV7-9 and TRBJ2-7; D not certain. The germline V gene encodes CDR1 SEHNR and CDR2 FQNEAQ (reference sequence). This CDR3 has 12 amino acids. Trimming shortened V by 5 bases and J by 2 bases, and 7 bases separated the two germline ends. This CDR3 reads CASSPAPYEQYF. CDR3 bases: TGTGCCAGCAGCCCCGCCCCCTACGAGCAGTACTTC.

The chain combines TRBV6-1 with TRBJ2-3, with D perhaps matching TRBD2 (5 bases). Germline V gene lookup returns CDR1 MNHNS and CDR2 SASEGT. The CDR3 extends over 14 amino acids. The V and J ends lost 4 bases and 1 base respectively, with 9 bases between them. The chain's CDR3 is CASSGTGGTDTQYF. The DNA for the CDR3 is TGTGCCAGCAGTGGAACCGGGGGCACAGATACGCAGTATTTT.

The chain links TRBV4-1 to TRBJ2-1, with 7 nucleotides matching TRBD1. V shed 3 bases, J shed 1 base, and the junction held 3 bases outside the gene matches. This CDR3 has 15 residues. Germline CDR1 MGHRA, CDR2 YSYEKL. CDR3 region: CASSQLQGSYNEQFF. CDR3 in DNA: TGCGCCAGCAGCCAGCTACAGGGGTCCTACAATGAGCAGTTCTTC.

In nucleotides, the CDR3 is TGTGCCAGCAGCCTGCTAGCGGGAGCGGGCGAGCAGTTCTTC. Amino acid sequence: CASSLLAGAGEQFF. The rearrangement links TRBV11-3 to TRBJ2-1; TRBD2 matches at 10 bases. The trim removed 5 bases at V and 10 bases at J, leaving 8 bases unmatched. Germline CDR1 is SGHNT and CDR2 is YENEEA. CDR3 length: 14 amino acids.

The chain couples TRBV18 to TRBJ2-7, with 12 positions matching TRBD2. Germline loops: CDR1 KGHSH, CDR2 LQKENI. Trimming removed 3 bases from V and 4 bases from J; junction bases left unmatched: 16. CDR3 length: 19 amino acids. The CDR3 sequence: CASSPALAGGVGSVYEQYF. The CDR3 DNA reads as TGTGCCAGCTCACCGGCACTAGCGGGAGGAGTGGGGTCGGTATACGAGCAGTACTTC.

V gene TRBV7-9 combines with J gene TRBJ2-1, with 12 nucleotides matching TRBD2. This CDR3 region has 18 residues. Germline trimming cut 6 bases from V and 8 bases from J; bases unmatched to any gene: 17. CDR1 SEHNR and CDR2 FQNEAQ come from the germline V gene (reference sequence). The CDR3 here is CASRFRLAGVNQKDEQFF. In DNA form, the CDR3 reads TGTGCCAGCAGGTTTAGACTAGCGGGAGTTAATCAAAAGGATGAGCAGTTCTTC.

The chain carries TRBV19 and TRBJ1-2; D is uncertain. The V end was cut by 0 bases, the J end by 7 bases, with 12 bases between. The CDR3 runs to 14 residues. Germline CDR1 LNHDA, CDR2 SQIVND (reference sequence). CDR3 protein: CASSIEAQYRGYTF. CDR3 bases: TGTGCCAGTAGTATAGAGGCGCAGTATCGTGGCTACACCTTC.

For this clone: Its ends do not fully match the called genes, so a read error is possible. The J gene is TRBJ1-1, the V gene TRBV6-1, with 7 bases lining up with TRBD1. Germline V gene lookup returns CDR1 MNHNS and CDR2 SASEGT. This CDR3 has 14 residues. This CDR3 reads CAISEEGASTEAFF. The CDR3 nucleotides are TGTGCCATCAGTGAGGAGGGGGCAAGCACTGAAGCTTTCTTT.

The gene calls are TRBV5-8 and TRBJ2-7; TRBD1 agrees at 7 bases. This CDR3 has 14 residues. Trimming at V came to 4 bases and at J to 2 bases, leaving 6 bases not matched to a gene. Germline V gene data show CDR1 as SGHTS and CDR2 as YDEGEE. The CDR3 region has the DNA TGTGCCAGCAGCGGGATCAGGGGGACCTACGAGCAGTACTTC. It translates to CASSGIRGTYEQYF.

The chain is built from TRBV6-6 and TRBJ2-5; 12 bases map to TRBD2. Germline lookup yields CDR1 MNHNY and CDR2 SVGAGI (reference sequence). Losses at the gene ends were 2 bases for V and 4 bases for J; bases not matched to a gene: 2. CDR3 length equals 15 residues. The CDR3 DNA sequence: TGTGCCAGCAGTTACCGACTAGCGGGAGTAGAGACCCAGTACTTC. Residues: CASSYRLAGVETQYF.